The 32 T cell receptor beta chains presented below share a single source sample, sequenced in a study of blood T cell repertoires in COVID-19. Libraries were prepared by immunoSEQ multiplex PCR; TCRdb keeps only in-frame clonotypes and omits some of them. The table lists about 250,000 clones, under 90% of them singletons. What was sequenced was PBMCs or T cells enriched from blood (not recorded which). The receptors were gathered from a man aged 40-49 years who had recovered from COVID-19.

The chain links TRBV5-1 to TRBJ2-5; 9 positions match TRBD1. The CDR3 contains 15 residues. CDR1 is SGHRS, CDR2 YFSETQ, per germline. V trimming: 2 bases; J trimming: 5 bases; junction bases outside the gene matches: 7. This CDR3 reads CASSLGQGRVETQYF. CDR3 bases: TGCGCCAGCAGCTTAGGACAGGGGAGGGTGGAGACCCAGTACTTC. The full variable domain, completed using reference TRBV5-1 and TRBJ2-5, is KAGVTQTPRYLIKTRGQQVTLSCSPISGHRSVSWYQQTPGQGLQFLFEYFSETQRNKGNFPGRFSGRQFSNSRSEMNVSTLELGDSALYLCASSLGQGRVETQYFGPGTRLLVL.

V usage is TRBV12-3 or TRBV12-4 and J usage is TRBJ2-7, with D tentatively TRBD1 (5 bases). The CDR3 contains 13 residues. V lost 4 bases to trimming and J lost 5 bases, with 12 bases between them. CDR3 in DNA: TGTGCCAGCAGTTCTCTGGGGCTCAACGAGCAGTACTTC. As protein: CASSSLGLNEQYF.

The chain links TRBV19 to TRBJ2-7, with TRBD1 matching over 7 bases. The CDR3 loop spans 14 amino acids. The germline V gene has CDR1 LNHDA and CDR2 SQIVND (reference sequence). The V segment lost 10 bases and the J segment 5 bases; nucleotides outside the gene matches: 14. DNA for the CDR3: TGTGCCACTGATCGAGGAGACAGGGTCAACGAGCAGTACTTC. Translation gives CATDRGDRVNEQYF.

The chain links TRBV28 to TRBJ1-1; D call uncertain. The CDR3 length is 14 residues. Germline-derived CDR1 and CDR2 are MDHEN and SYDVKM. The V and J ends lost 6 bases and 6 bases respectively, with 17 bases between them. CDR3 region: CASRPRRPSAEAFF. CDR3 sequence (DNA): TGTGCCAGCAGGCCCAGGCGACCGTCGGCTGAAGCTTTCTTT.

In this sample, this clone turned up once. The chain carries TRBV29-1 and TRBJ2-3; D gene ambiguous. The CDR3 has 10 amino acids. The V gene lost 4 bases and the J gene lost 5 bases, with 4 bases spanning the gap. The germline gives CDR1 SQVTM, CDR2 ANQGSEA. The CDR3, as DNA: TGCAGCGTTGCTGTAGATACGCAGTATTTT. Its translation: CSVAVDTQYF.

This CDR3 reads CASSPQEINEKLFF. Here the CDR3 DNA reads TGTGCCAGCAGCCCCCAGGAAATTAATGAAAAACTGTTTTTT. The V call is TRBV9, the J call TRBJ1-4; D call uncertain. CDR3 size: 14 residues. The V gene's germline CDR1 is SGDLS and CDR2 YYNGEE. Trimming shortened V by 4 bases and J by 4 bases, and 11 bases separated the two germline ends.

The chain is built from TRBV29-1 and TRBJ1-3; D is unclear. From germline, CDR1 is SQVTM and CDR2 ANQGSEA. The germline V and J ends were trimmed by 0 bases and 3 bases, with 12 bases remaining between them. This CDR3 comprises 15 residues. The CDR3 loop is CSVEDLLAGGNTIYF. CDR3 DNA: TGCAGCGTTGAAGATCTTTTGGCGGGTGGAAACACCATATATTTT.

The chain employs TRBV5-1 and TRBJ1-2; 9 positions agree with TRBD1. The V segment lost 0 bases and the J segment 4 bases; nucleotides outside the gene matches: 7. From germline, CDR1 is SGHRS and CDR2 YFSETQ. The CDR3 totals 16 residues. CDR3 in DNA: TGCGCCAGCAGCTTGGACACCGGGACAGGGATCTATGGCTACACCTTC. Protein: CASSLDTGTGIYGYTF.

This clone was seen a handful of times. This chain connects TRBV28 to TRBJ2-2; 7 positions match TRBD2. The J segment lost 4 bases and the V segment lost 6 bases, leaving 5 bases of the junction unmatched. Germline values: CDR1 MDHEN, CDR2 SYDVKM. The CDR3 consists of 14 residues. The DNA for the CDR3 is TGTGCCAGCAGGGCGGGGGATCTCACCGGGGAGCTGTTTTTT. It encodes CASRAGDLTGELFF.

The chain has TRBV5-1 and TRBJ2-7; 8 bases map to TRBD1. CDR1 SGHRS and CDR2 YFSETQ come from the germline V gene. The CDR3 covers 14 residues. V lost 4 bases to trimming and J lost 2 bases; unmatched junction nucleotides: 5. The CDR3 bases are TGCGCCAGCAGCCTGGGACAGGAAACCTACGAGCAGTACTTC. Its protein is CASSLGQETYEQYF.

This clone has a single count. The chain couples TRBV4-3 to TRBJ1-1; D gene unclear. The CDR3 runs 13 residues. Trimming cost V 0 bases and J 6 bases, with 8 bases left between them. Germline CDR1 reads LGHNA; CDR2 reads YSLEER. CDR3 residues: CASSQEVRAEAFF. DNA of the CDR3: TGCGCCAGCAGCCAAGAGGTGAGGGCTGAAGCTTTCTTT.

The CDR3 spells CASSLDHRTLYSGNTIYF. CDR3 bases: TGCGCCAGCAGCTTGGATCACAGGACACTTTACTCTGGAAACACCATATATTTT. The chain employs TRBV5-1 and TRBJ1-3, with D possibly matching TRBD1 (5 bases). This CDR3 contains 18 residues. In germline, CDR1 is SGHRS, CDR2 YFSETQ. Trimming left V 0 bases short and J 0 bases short, with 16 bases between. Full variable domain (remainder filled in from reference TRBV5-1 and TRBJ1-3): KAGVTQTPRYLIKTRGQQVTLSCSPISGHRSVSWYQQTPGQGLQFLFEYFSETQRNKGNFPGRFSGRQFSNSRSEMNVSTLELGDSALYLCASSLDHRTLYSGNTIYFGEGSWLTVV.

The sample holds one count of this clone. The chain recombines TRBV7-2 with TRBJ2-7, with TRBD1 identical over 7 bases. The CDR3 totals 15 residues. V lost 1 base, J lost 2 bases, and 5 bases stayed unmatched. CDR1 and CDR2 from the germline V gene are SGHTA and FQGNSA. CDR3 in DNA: TGTGCCAGCAGCTTAGTAGGGGGCGAACCCTACGAGCAGTACTTC. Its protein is CASSLVGGEPYEQYF. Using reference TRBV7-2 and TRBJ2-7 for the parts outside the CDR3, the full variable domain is GAGVSQSPSNKVTEKGKDVELRCDPISGHTALYWYRQSLGQGLEFLIYFQGNSAPDKSGLPSDRFSAERTGGSVSTLTIQRTQQEDSAVYLCASSLVGGEPYEQYFGPGTRLTVT.

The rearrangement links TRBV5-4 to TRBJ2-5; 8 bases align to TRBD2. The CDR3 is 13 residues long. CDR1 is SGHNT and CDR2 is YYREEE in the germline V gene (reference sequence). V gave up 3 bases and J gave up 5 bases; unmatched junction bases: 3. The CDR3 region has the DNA TGTGCCAGCAGCTCCGGGGGGGGCGAGACCCAGTACTTC. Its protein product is CASSSGGGETQYF.

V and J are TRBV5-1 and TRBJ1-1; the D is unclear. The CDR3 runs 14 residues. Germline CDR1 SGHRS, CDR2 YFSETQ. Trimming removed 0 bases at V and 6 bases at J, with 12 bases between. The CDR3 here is CASSLDTGRSEAFF. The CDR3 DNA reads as TGCGCCAGCAGCTTGGATACCGGGAGGTCTGAAGCTTTCTTT.

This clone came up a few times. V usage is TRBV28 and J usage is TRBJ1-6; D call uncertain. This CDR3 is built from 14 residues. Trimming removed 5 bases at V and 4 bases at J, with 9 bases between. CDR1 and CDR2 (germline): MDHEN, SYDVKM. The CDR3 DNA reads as TGTGCCAGCAGTCGGACTGCTTATAATTCACCCCTCCACTTT. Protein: CASSRTAYNSPLHF.

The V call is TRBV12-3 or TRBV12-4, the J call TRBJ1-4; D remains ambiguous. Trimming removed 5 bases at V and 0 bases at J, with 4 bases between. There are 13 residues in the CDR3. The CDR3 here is CASSLTTNEKLFF. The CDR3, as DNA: TGTGCCAGCAGTCTTACAACTAATGAAAAACTGTTTTTT.

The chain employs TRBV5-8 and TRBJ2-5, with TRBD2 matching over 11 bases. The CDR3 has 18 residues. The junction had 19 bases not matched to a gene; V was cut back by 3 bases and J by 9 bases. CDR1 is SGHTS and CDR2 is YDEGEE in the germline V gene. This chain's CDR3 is CASSSRLYGTSGLWAQYF. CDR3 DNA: TGTGCCAGCAGCTCTCGTTTATACGGGACTAGCGGACTCTGGGCCCAGTACTTC.

CDR3 loop: CASGRGPGQGYTF. The CDR3 DNA follows: TGTGCCAGCGGGCGGGGGCCAGGGCAGGGCTACACCTTC. The chain links TRBV7-9 to TRBJ1-2; tentative D call: TRBD1 (6 bases). Germline CDR1 is SEHNR and CDR2 is FQNEAQ (reference sequence). The CDR3 extends over 13 amino acids. Trimming stripped 8 bases from V and 8 bases from J, with 18 bases between.

CDR3 coding DNA: TGCGCCAGCAGCTTGGGCAGGACTAGCGGCCCCGGGGAGCTGTTTTTT. It specifies CASSLGRTSGPGELFF. This chain joins TRBV5-1 and TRBJ2-2, with 10 bases fitting TRBD2. V was pared by 0 bases and J by 6 bases, with 5 bases of the junction left unmatched. Per germline, CDR1 SGHRS and CDR2 YFSETQ. The CDR3 runs to 16 residues.

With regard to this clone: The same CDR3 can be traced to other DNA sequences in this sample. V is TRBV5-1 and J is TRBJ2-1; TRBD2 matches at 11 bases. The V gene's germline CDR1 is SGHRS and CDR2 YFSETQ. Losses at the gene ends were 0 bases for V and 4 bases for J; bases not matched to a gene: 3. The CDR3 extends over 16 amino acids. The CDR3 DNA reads TGCGCCAGCAGCTTGGGAGGGACTAGCGGATACAATGAGCAGTTCTTC. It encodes CASSLGGTSGYNEQFF.

The CDR3: CASSQPGGGQPQHF. The CDR3 DNA reads TGCGCCAGCAGCCAACCAGGGGGCGGTCAGCCCCAGCATTTT. V usage is TRBV4-1 and J usage is TRBJ1-5; 8 bases are shared with TRBD1. V lost 2 bases to trimming and J lost 6 bases; unmatched junction nucleotides: 3. The germline V gene encodes CDR1 MGHRA and CDR2 YSYEKL. The CDR3 has 14 residues.

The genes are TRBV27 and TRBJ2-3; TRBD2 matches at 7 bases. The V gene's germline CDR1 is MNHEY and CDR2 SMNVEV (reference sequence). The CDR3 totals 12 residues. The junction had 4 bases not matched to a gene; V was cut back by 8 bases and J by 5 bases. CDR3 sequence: CASSSGGDTQYF. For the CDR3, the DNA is TGTGCCAGCTCCTCGGGGGGAGATACGCAGTATTTT.

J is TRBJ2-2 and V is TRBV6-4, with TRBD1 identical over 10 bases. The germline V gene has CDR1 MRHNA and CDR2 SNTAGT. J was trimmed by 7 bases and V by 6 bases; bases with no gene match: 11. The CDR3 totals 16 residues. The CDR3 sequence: CASSPDRGHGIGELFF. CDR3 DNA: TGTGCCAGCAGCCCTGACAGGGGGCATGGTATCGGGGAGCTGTTTTTT.

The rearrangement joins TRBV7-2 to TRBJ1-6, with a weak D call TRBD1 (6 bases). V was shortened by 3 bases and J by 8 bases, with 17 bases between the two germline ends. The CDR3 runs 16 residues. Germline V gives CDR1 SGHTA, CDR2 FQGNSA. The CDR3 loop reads CASSFQGIQVHSPLHF. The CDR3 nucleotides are TGTGCCAGCAGCTTTCAGGGGATCCAGGTCCATTCACCCCTCCACTTT.

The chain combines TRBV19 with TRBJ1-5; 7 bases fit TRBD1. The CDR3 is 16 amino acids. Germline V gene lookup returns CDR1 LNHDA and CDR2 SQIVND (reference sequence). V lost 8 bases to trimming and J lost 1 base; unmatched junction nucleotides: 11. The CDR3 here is CASGTLEGQSNQPQHF. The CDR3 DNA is TGTGCCAGTGGCACCCTCGAGGGACAGAGCAATCAGCCCCAGCATTTT.

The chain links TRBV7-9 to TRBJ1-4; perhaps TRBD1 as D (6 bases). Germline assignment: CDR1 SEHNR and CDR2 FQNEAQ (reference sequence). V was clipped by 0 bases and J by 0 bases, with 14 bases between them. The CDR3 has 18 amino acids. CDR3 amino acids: CASSLAGAASATNEKLFF. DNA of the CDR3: TGTGCCAGCAGCTTAGCGGGGGCCGCCTCCGCAACTAATGAAAAACTGTTTTTT.

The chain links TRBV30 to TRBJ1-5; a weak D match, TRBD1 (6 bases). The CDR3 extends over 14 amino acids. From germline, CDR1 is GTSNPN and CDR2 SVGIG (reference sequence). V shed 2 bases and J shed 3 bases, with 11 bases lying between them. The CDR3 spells CAWSWQGTNQPQHF. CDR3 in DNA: TGTGCCTGGAGTTGGCAGGGGACCAATCAGCCCCAGCATTTT.

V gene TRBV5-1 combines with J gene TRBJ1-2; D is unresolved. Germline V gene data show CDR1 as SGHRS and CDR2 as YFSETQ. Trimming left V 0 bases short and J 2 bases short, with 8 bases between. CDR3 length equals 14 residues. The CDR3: CASSLVGENYGYTF. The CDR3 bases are TGCGCCAGCAGCTTGGTAGGAGAGAACTATGGCTACACCTTC.

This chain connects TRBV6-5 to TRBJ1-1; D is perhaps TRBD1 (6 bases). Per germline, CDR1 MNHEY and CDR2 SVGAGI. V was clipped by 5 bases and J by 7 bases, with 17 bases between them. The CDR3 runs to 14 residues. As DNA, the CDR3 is TGTGCCAGCAGTCCCCGAGGGGGGGGCATTGAAGCTTTCTTT. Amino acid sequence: CASSPRGGGIEAFF.

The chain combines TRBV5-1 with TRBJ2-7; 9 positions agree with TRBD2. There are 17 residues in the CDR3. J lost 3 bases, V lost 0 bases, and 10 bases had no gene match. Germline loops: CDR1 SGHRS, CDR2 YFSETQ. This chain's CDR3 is CASSLGTYSGSGYEQYF. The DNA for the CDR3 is TGCGCCAGCAGCTTGGGGACATATAGCGGGAGCGGCTACGAGCAGTACTTC.

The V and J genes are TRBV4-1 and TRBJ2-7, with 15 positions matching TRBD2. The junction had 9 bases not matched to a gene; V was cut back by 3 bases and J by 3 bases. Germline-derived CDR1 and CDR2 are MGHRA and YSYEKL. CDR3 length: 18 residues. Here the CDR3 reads CASSHPGLAGGNRYEQYF. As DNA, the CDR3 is TGCGCCAGCAGCCACCCGGGACTAGCGGGGGGAAACCGCTACGAGCAGTACTTC.